The 9 T cell receptor beta chains below were found in one sample sequenced in a study of shared clonotypes between healthy human individuals. Clones were sequenced by immunoSEQ multiplex PCR, and TCRdb holds only the in-frame ones, with some missing. The table lists 1.4 million or so clones, 97% to 99% of them singletons. The sequenced material came from naive CD4+ T cells sorted from blood. Subset meaning: CD45RA+ positively selected. These receptors were collected from a man aged 25-45 years in good health.

This clone was recorded only once. The chain has TRBV29-1 and TRBJ2-3; 10 nucleotides line up with TRBD1. V lost 3 bases, J lost 5 bases, and 2 bases stayed unmatched. The germline gives CDR1 SQVTM, CDR2 ANQGSEA. The CDR3 totals 13 residues. The CDR3: CSVDGTGEDTQYF. In DNA, the CDR3 is TGCAGCGTTGACGGGACAGGGGAAGATACGCAGTATTTT.

The CDR3 loop is CASSLQGLSGNTIYF. The CDR3 bases are TGTGCCAGCAGCTTACAGGGGTTATCTGGAAACACCATATATTTT. The V and J genes are TRBV7-2 and TRBJ1-3; D is possibly TRBD1 (6 bases). The CDR3 consists of 15 residues. Deletions cut 2 bases from V and 1 base from J, with 9 bases between. Germline V CDR1 and CDR2: SGHTA, FQGNSA.

To note about this clone: Other nucleotide sequences from this sample produce the same CDR3. J is TRBJ1-3 and V is TRBV18; D is undetermined. The ends were cut back, 2 bases at V and 4 bases at J, with 6 bases in the middle. CDR3 length: 13 amino acids. CDR1 and CDR2 (germline): KGHSH, LQKENI. This CDR3 reads CASSPGVGNTIYF. The CDR3 nucleotides are TGTGCCAGCTCACCAGGGGTAGGAAACACCATATATTTT.

This clone occurred once. The V call is TRBV2, the J call TRBJ2-7; 7 bases are shared with TRBD1. J gave up 0 bases and V 3 bases, and 11 bases lay outside the gene matches. The CDR3 extends over 17 amino acids. CDR1 and CDR2 from the germline V gene are SNHLY and FYNNEI. CDR3 protein: CASSEWKSGTVSYEQYF. The CDR3 DNA follows: TGTGCCAGCAGTGAGTGGAAATCCGGGACAGTCTCCTACGAGCAGTACTTC.

The V and J genes are TRBV7-6 and TRBJ2-1; D tentatively reads TRBD1 or TRBD2 (5 bases each). V was shortened by 5 bases and J by 12 bases, with 38 bases between the two germline ends. The CDR3 totals 20 residues. Germline lookup yields CDR1 SGHVS and CDR2 FNYEAQ. The CDR3 is CASSVSPRGRLEPGGSPQFF. CDR3 DNA sequence: TGTGCCAGCAGCGTGTCGCCGAGGGGACGACTGGAGCCGGGCGGAAGTCCGCAGTTCTTC.

This chain connects TRBV18 to TRBJ1-2, with D unresolved. Germline loops: CDR1 KGHSH, CDR2 LQKENI. CDR3 length: 14 amino acids. Deletions cut 5 bases from V and 1 base from J, with 11 bases between. DNA of the CDR3: TGTGCCAGCTCATTGAACAGTGGTAACTATGGCTACACCTTC. Amino acid sequence: CASSLNSGNYGYTF.

The chain has TRBV28 and TRBJ2-1; no firm D call. V was pared by 10 bases and J by 5 bases, with 18 bases between. CDR1 is MDHEN, CDR2 SYDVKM, per germline. There are 14 residues in the CDR3. CDR3 DNA: TGTGCCACACAGTCCCTCCCACCCGACAATGAGCAGTTCTTC. Protein sequence: CATQSLPPDNEQFF.

The V and J genes are TRBV2 and TRBJ2-1; 9 nucleotides align to TRBD2. Germline CDR1 reads SNHLY; CDR2 reads FYNNEI. The J segment lost 4 bases and the V segment lost 2 bases, leaving 15 bases of the junction unmatched. The CDR3 is 19 amino acids. The CDR3 protein is CASSERGVIRTSAYNEQFF. The CDR3 DNA reads TGTGCCAGCAGTGAACGGGGGGTTATTCGGACTAGCGCTTACAATGAGCAGTTCTTC. The full variable domain, with the rest looked up from reference TRBV2 and TRBJ2-1, is EPEVTQTPSHQVTQMGQEVILRCVPISNHLYFYWYRQILGQKVEFLVSFYNNEISEKSEIFDDQFSVERPDGSNFTLKIRSTKLEDSAMYFCASSERGVIRTSAYNEQFFGPGTRLTVL.

With regard to this clone: This sample includes further DNA sequences coding for the same CDR3. V is TRBV6-5 and J is TRBJ1-4; 10 nucleotides align to TRBD1. The CDR3 runs to 15 residues. Germline loops: CDR1 MNHEY, CDR2 SVGAGI. Trimming at V came to 0 bases and at J to 6 bases, leaving 1 base not matched to a gene. Here the CDR3 DNA reads TGTGCCAGCAGTTACTCCGGGACAGGGGATGAAAAACTGTTTTTT. Its translation: CASSYSGTGDEKLFF.